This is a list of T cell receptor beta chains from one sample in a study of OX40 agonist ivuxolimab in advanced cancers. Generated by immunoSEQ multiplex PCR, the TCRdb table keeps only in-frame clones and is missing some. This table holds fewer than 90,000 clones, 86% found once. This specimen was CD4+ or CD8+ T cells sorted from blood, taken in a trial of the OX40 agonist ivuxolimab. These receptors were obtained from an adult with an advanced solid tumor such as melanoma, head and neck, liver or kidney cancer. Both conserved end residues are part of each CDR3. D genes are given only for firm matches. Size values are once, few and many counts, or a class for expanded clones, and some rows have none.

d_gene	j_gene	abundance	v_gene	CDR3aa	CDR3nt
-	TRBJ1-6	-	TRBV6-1	CASTRQPNSPLHF	TGTGCCAGCACCAGGCAGCCTAATTCACCCCTCCACTTT
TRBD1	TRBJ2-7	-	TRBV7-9	CASSAQGAGEQYF	TGTGCCAGCAGCGCACAGGGGGCTGGTGAGCAGTACTTC
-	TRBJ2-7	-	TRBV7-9	CASSPRQVTYEQYF	TGTGCCAGCAGTCCCAGACAAGTTACCTACGAGCAGTACTTC
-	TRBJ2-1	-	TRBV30	CAWSRDIGRVF	TGTGCCTGGAGTCGGGACATCGGTCGGGTCTTC
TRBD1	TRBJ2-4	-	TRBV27	CASSLTRTGGLAKNIQYF	TGTGCCAGCAGTTTAACACGGACAGGAGGTCTAGCCAAAAACATTCAGTACTTC
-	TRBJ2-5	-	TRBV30	CAWSVLLAETQYF	TGTGCCTGGAGTGTATTGCTTGCCGAGACCCAGTACTTC
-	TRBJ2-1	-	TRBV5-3	CARSPEPFLGAANEQFF	TGTGCCAGAAGCCCGGAACCCTTCCTCGGGGCCGCCAATGAGCAGTTCTTC
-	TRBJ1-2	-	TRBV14	CASSRSPDYGYTF	TGTGCCAGCAGCCGAAGCCCTGACTATGGCTACACCTTC
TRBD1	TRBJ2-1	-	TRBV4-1	CASSQGGGAGRSNNEQFF	TGCGCCAGCAGCCAAGGAGGGGGCGCGGGCCGAAGCAACAATGAGCAGTTCTTC
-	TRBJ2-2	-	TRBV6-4	CASSDSFHGELFF	TGTGCCAGCAGTGACTCTTTTCACGGGGAGCTGTTTTTT
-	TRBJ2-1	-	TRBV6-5	CASTYREYRDNEQFF	TGTGCCAGCACTTACAGGGAGTACAGAGACAATGAGCAGTTCTTC
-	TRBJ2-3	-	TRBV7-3	CASSPTGGADTQYF	TGTGCCAGCAGCCCAACGGGTGGGGCAGATACGCAGTATTTT
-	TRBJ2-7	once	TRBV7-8	CASSTRTEAYEQYF	TGTGCCAGCAGCACTCGGACGGAAGCCTACGAGCAGTACTTC
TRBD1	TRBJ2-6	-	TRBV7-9	CASSPQGAPGANVLTF	TGTGCCAGCAGCCCGCAGGGGGCGCCTGGGGCCAACGTCCTGACTTTC
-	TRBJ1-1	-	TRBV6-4	CASRSQPNTEAFF	TGTGCCAGCAGAAGTCAGCCGAACACTGAAGCTTTCTTT
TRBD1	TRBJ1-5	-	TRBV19	CASRTGQGSNQPQHF	TGTGCCAGTAGGACAGGACAGGGGAGCAATCAGCCCCAGCATTTT
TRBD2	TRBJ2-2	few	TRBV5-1	CASSLGLAGTGELFF	TGCGCCAGCAGCTTGGGGCTAGCGGGGACCGGGGAGCTGTTTTTT
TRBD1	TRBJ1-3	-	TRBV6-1	CASDRASSGNTIYF	TGTGCCAGTGACAGGGCAAGCTCTGGAAACACCATATATTTT
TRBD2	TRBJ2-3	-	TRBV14	CASSQAGLAGVGTQYF	TGTGCCAGCAGCCAAGCGGGACTAGCGGGAGTGGGGACGCAGTATTTT
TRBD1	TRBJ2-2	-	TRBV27	CASRIRGLGGELFF	TGTGCCAGCCGAATAAGGGGGCTAGGCGGGGAGCTGTTTTTT
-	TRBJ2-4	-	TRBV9	CASSTGPTLAKNIQYF	TGTGCCAGCAGCACAGGTCCCACTCTAGCCAAAAACATTCAGTACTTC
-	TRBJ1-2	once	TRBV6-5	CASKPPVVLGGYTF	TGTGCCAGCAAACCCCCGGTTGTTCTTGGCGGCTACACCTTC
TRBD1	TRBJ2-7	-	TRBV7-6	CASSLATGQGYEQYF	TGTGCCAGCAGCTTAGCGACGGGACAGGGATACGAGCAGTACTTC
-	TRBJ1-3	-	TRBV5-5	CASSFGGRSSGNTIYF	TGTGCCAGCAGCTTCGGCGGACGTTCCTCTGGAAACACCATATATTTT
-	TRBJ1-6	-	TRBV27	CASSFRIPSNFSPLHF	TGTGCCAGCAGTTTCCGGATCCCCTCAAATTTTTCACCCCTCCACTTT
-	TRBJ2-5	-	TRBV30	CAWSDGSTGLRETQYF	TGTGCCTGGAGTGATGGCAGTACAGGGTTGAGGGAGACCCAGTACTTC
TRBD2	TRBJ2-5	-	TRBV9	CASSPGLVTFGGTQYF	TGTGCCAGCAGCCCGGGACTAGTGACTTTTGGGGGGACCCAGTACTTC
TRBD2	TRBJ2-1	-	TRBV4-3	CASSPLAGGHNEQFF	TGCGCCAGCAGCCCGCTAGCGGGGGGCCACAATGAGCAGTTCTTC
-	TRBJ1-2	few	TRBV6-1	CASSGGTGNYGYTF	TGTGCCAGCAGTGGGGGGACGGGGAACTATGGCTACACCTTC
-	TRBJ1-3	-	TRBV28	CASSQNTIYF	TGTGCCAGCAGTCAAAACACCATATATTTT
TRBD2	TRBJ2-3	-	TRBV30	CAWSRGGLSGRSDTQYF	TGTGCCTGGAGCCGAGGGGGGCTCAGCGGGAGGTCAGATACGCAGTATTTT
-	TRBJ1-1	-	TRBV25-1	CASTSSDGGATEAFF	TGTGCCAGCACCTCATCGGACGGGGGTGCCACTGAAGCTTTCTTT
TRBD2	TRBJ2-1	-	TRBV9	CASSGTSGSRSEQFF	TGTGCCAGCAGCGGGACTAGCGGGAGTAGGAGTGAGCAGTTCTTC
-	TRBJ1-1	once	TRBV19	CASSMLLSEAFF	TGTGCCAGTAGTATGCTCCTCTCTGAAGCTTTCTTT
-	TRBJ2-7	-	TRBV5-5	CASRNWVSYEQYF	TGTGCCAGCAGAAATTGGGTCTCCTACGAGCAGTACTTC
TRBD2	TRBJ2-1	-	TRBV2	CASSVYLAVNNEQFF	TGTGCCAGCAGTGTATATCTAGCGGTAAACAATGAGCAGTTCTTC
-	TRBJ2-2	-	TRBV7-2	CASSFTSFSGELFF	TGTGCCAGCAGCTTCACAAGTTTCTCCGGGGAGCTGTTTTTT
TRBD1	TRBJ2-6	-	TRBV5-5	CASSLARGPGANVLTF	TGTGCCAGCAGTCTAGCCAGGGGGCCTGGGGCCAACGTCCTGACTTTC
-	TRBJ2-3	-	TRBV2	CASTERRGGRTDTQYF	TGTGCCAGCACCGAAAGGAGGGGGGGCCGGACAGATACGCAGTATTTT
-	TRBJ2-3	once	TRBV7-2	CASSYSSGMITDTQYF	TGTGCCAGCAGCTATTCGAGTGGGATGATCACAGATACGCAGTATTTT
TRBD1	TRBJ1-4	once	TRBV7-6	CASSPFSPGGWGATNEKLFF	TGTGCCAGCAGCCCATTTAGCCCAGGGGGCTGGGGCGCAACTAATGAAAAACTGTTTTTT
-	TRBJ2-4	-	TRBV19	CASSIASDLAKNIQYF	TGTGCCAGTAGTATCGCTAGCGACTTAGCCAAAAACATTCAGTACTTC
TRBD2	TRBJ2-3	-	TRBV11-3	CASSSGTSGGGGTQYF	TGTGCCAGCAGCTCTGGGACTAGCGGGGGGGGAGGTACGCAGTATTTT
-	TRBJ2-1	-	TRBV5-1	CASSTDSSYNEQFF	TGCGCCAGCAGCACGGACAGTTCCTACAATGAGCAGTTCTTC
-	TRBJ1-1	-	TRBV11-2	CASSSAVNTEAFF	TGTGCCAGCAGCTCTGCGGTGAACACTGAAGCTTTCTTT
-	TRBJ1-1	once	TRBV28	CASSLNKRQTSFMNTEAFF	TGTGCCAGCAGTTTAAATAAGAGACAGACCTCCTTTATGAACACTGAAGCTTTCTTT
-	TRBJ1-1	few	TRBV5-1	CASSLVGRSAVFF	TGCGCCAGCAGCTTGGTGGGCAGGTCAGCGGTTTTCTTT
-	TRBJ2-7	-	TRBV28	CASIQQGLSEQYF	TGTGCCAGCATACAACAGGGTCTGAGCGAGCAGTACTTC
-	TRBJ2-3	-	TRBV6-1	CASVTGVTDTQYF	TGTGCCAGCGTAACGGGGGTCACAGATACGCAGTATTTT